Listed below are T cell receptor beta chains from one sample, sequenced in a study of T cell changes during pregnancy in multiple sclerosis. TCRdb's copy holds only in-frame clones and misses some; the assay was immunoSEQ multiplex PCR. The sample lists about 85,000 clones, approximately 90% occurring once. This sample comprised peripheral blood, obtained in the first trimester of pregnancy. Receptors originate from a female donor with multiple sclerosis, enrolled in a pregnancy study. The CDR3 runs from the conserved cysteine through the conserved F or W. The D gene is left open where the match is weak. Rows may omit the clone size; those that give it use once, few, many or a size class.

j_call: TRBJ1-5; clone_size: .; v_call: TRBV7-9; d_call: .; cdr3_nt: TGTGCCAGCAGCGACGACAGTAATCAGCCCCAGCATTTT; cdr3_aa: CASSDDSNQPQHF
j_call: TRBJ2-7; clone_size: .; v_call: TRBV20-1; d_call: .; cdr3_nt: TGCAGTGCTAGAGATGTTCCGGAGCAGTACTTC; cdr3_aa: CSARDVPEQYF
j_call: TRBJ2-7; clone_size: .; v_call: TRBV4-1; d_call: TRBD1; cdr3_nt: TGCGCCAGCAGCCTCGACAGGGTATACGAGCAGTACTTC; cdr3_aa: CASSLDRVYEQYF
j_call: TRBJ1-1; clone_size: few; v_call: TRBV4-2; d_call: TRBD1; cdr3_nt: TGTGCCAGCAGCCAAGTGGAGACAGGGAGGGAAGCTTTCTTT; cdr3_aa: CASSQVETGREAFF
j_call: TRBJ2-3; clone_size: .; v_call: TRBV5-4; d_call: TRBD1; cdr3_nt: TGTGCCAGCAGCCTGCAGGGGGCCCCGGATACGCAGTATTTT; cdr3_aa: CASSLQGAPDTQYF
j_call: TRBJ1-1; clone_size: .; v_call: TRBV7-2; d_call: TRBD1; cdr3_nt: TGTGCCAGCAGCAGGGACAGCCTAAACACTGAAGCTTTCTTT; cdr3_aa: CASSRDSLNTEAFF
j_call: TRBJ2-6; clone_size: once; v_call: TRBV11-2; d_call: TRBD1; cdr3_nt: TGTGCCAGCAGGCCGACAGGGGGCAACTCTGGGGCCAACGTCCTGACTTTC; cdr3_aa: CASRPTGGNSGANVLTF
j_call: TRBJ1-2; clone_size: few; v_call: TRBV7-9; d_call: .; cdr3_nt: TGTGCCAGCAGCACTGCAGGGGCCTACGTATATGGCTACACCTTC; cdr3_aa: CASSTAGAYVYGYTF
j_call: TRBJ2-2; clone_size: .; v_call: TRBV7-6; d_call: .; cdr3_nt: TGTGCCAGCAGCTTTAGTACTAGCTCGAACACCGGGGAGCTGTTTTTT; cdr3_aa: CASSFSTSSNTGELFF
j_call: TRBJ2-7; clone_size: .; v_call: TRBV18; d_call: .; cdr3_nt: TGTGCCAGCTCACCCGGACGGGGTGACTACGAGCAGTACTTC; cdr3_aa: CASSPGRGDYEQYF
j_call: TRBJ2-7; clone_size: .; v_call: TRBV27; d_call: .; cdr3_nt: TGTGCCAGCAGTCCCCGCTGGGACATAACCTACGAGCAGTACTTC; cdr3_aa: CASSPRWDITYEQYF
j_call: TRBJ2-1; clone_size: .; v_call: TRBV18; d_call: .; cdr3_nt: TGTGCCAGCTCACCAAAAGAGGGTGAGCAGTTCTTC; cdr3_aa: CASSPKEGEQFF
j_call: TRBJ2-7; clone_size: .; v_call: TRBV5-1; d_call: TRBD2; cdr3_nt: TGCGCCAGCCGGCCTAGCGGGGGCTCCTACGAGCAGTACTTC; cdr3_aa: CASRPSGGSYEQYF
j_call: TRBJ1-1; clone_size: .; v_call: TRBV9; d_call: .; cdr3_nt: TGTGCCAGCAGCCCAAGGGGAAACACTGAAGCTTTCTTT; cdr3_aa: CASSPRGNTEAFF
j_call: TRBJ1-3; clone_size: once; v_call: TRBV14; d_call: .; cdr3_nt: TGTGCCAGCAGCCCACTGGAGACTTCTGGAAACACCATATATTTT; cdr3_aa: CASSPLETSGNTIYF
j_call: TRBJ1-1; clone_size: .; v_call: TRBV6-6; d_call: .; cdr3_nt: TGTGCCAGCAGTTACCGGGGGAACACTGAAGCTTTCTTT; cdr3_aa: CASSYRGNTEAFF
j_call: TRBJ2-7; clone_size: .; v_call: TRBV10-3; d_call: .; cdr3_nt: TGTGCCATCAGTGGTCACCGGGACAAGAGCTCCTACGAGCAGTACTTC; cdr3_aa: CAISGHRDKSSYEQYF
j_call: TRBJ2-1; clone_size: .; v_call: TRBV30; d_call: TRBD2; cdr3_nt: TGTGCCTGGAGCGCCGGGACTAGCGGGGAGCAGTTCTTC; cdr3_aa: CAWSAGTSGEQFF
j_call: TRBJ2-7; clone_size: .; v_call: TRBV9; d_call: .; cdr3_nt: TGTGCCAGCAGCGTAGGACACGGATCCTACGAGCAGTACTTC; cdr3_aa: CASSVGHGSYEQYF
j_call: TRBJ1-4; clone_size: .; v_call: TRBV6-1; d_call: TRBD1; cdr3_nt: TGTGCCAGCAACGAGGACAGGGTTAATGAAAAACTGTTTTTT; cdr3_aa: CASNEDRVNEKLFF
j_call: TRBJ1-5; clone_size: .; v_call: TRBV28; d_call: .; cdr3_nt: TGTGCCAGCAGTTTCGGAGGATTTAATCAGCCCCAGCATTTT; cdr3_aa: CASSFGGFNQPQHF
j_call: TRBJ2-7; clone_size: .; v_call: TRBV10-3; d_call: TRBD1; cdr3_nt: TGTGCCATCCAAAAGGGGGCTGCGTCTGCCGGGTCCTACGAGCAGTACTTC; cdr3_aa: CAIQKGAASAGSYEQYF
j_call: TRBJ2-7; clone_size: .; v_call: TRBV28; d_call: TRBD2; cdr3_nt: TGTGCCAGCAGTTTAGAGAGCAGCGGGAGTTACGAGCAGTACTTC; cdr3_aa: CASSLESSGSYEQYF
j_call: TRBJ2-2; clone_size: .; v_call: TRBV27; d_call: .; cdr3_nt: TGTGCCAGCAGCAACAGGGCCGGGGAGCTGTTTTTT; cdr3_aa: CASSNRAGELFF
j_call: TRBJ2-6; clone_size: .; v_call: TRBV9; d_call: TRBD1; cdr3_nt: TGTGCCAGCAGCCTGAGGGGCAGGGGGCTATCTGGGGCCAACGTCCTGACTTTC; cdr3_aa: CASSLRGRGLSGANVLTF
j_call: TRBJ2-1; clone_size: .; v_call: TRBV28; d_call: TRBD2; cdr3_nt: TGTGCCAGCAGGGGACTAGCGGAATACAATGAGCAGTTCTTC; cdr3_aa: CASRGLAEYNEQFF
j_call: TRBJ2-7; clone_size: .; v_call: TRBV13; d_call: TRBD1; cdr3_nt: TGTGCCAGCAGCTCTTCGGGGACAGGGACCTACGAGCAGTACTTC; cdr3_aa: CASSSSGTGTYEQYF
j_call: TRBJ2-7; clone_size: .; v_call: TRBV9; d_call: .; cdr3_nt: TGTGCCGCACAAAGAGGGGACTCGAGCTCCTACGAGCAGTACTTC; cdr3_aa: CAAQRGDSSSYEQYF
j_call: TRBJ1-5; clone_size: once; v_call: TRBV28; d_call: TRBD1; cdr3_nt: TGTGCCAGCAGTTTACCTACGGACAGGGGCAATCAGCCCCAGCATTTT; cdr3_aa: CASSLPTDRGNQPQHF
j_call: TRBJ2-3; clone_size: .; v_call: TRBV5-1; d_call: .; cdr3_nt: TGCGCCAGCAGCGCCGGGACACCTAGGCCAGATACGCAGTATTTT; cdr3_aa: CASSAGTPRPDTQYF
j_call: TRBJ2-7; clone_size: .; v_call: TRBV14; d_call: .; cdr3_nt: TGTGCCAGCAGCCAGGGCCGTTACGGCTACGAGCAGTACTTC; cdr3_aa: CASSQGRYGYEQYF
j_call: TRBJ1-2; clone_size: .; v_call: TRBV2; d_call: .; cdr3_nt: TGTGCCAGCAGTGATGAGGCAGGGAGGCCCTATGGCTACACCTTC; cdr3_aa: CASSDEAGRPYGYTF
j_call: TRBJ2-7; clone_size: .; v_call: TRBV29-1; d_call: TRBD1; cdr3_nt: TGCAGCGTTAGGACAGGGAGTTACGAGCAGTACTTC; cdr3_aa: CSVRTGSYEQYF
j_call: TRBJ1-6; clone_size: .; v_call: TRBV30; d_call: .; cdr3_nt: TGTGCCTGGAGTAACGGACTGGGTTCACCCCTCCACTTT; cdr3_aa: CAWSNGLGSPLHF
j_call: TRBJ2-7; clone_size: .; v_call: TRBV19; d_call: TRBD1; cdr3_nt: TGTGCCAGTAGTATTGTGACAGGGGGGCGCTACGAGCAGTACTTC; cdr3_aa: CASSIVTGGRYEQYF
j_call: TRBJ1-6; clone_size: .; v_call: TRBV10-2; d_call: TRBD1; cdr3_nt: TGCGCCAGCATGGACAGGGGCGGATCACCCCTCCACTTT; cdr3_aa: CASMDRGGSPLHF
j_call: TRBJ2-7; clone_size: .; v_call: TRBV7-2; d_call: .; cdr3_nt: TGTGCCAGCAGCCCCCGGTATCGCGACGAGCAGTACTTC; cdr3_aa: CASSPRYRDEQYF
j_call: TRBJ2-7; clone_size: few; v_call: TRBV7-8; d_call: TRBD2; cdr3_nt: TGTGCCAGCAGCTCAAGCGGGGGGGTAGCCTACGAGCAGTACTTC; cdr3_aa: CASSSSGGVAYEQYF
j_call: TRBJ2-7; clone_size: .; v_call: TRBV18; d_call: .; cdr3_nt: TGTGCCAGCTCACCACCGGGAGTAGAAGGTTCGTACGAGCAGTACTTC; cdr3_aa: CASSPPGVEGSYEQYF
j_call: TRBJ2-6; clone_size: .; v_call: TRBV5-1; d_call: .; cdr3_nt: TGCGCCAGCAGCTTCCGGGACACGCCTGGGGCCAACGTCCTGACTTTC; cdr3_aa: CASSFRDTPGANVLTF
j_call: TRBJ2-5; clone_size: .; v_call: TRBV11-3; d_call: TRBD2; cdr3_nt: TGTGCCAGCAGCCCGTGGTGGAGCGGGGGGCAAGAGACCCAGTACTTC; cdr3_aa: CASSPWWSGGQETQYF
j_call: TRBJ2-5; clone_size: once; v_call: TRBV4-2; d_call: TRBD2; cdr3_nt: TGTGCCAGCAGCCCCCGACTAGCGGGTCCGAGGGAGACCCAGTACTTC; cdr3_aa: CASSPRLAGPRETQYF
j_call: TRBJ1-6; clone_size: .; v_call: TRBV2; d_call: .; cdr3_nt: TGTGCCAGCAGTGACAGGGATGGGGAAAATTCACCCCTCCACTTT; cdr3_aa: CASSDRDGENSPLHF
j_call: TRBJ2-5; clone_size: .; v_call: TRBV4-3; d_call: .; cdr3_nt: TGCGCCAGCAGCCAAGATCGGGATCAAGGAGAGACCCAGTACTTC; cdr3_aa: CASSQDRDQGETQYF
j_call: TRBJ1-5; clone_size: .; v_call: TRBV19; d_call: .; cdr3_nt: TGTGCCAGTAGTGGGACTCTCCAGAATCAGCCCCAGCATTTT; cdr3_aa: CASSGTLQNQPQHF
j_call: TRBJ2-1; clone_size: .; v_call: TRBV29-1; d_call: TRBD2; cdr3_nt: TGCAGCGCCTCGACTAGCGGGGCGAGCTCCTACAATGAGCAGTTCTTC; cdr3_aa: CSASTSGASSYNEQFF